This T cell receptor (beta chain) was identified in a study of T cell responses to AZD1222 COVID-19 vaccine. Points from the study as a whole: All repertoire sampling was performed exclusively after the peak T cell response. In a largely white British group with more females than males, clonal diversity was possibly underestimated.

Germline lookup yields CDR1 MNHEY and CDR2 SVGEGT. V dropped 2 bases and J dropped 8 bases, with 10 bases sitting between them. The CDR3 is 12 amino acids. With regard to this clone: What it recognizes is unknown.

TCRdb keeps only in-frame clones here, not all; method: immunoSEQ multiplex PCR. The sample lists more than 75,000 clones, around nine tenths seen once, with about 7.8% in the top ten. The source was peripheral blood, collected on day 0 of AZD1222 vaccination. The genes are TRBV6-2 or TRBV6-3 and TRBJ2-7; D perhaps matches TRBD1 (6 bases). The clonotype comes from an adult in good health. The CDR3 reads CASSYTGTKQYF. Written as DNA, the CDR3 is TGTGCCAGCAGTTACACCGGGACAAAGCAGTACTTC.